A single sample gave rise to the 4 T cell receptor beta chains below, sequenced in a study of beta chain features in type 1 diabetes. Reverse transcription of all isolated RNA meant that expressed TCRB transcripts were sequenced. The data were produced by immunoSEQ multiplex PCR, yet TCRdb's version contains in-frame clones alone and is incomplete. The table records around 240,000 clones, under 20% of them present only once. Overall study results and limits: Type 1 diabetes patients had TCRB CDR3s that were shorter (moderately but significantly so) in all four CD4+ subsets.

No antigen has been assigned to these receptors. What was sequenced was naive CD4+ T cells from blood. The source of these receptors is a man younger than 45 with type 1 diabetes.

The rearrangement uses TRBV11-2 and TRBJ2-7; D gene unclear. The CDR3 loop spans 14 amino acids. Trimming removed 0 bases from V and 4 bases from J, with 10 bases in between. CDR1 SGHAT and CDR2 FQNNGV come from the germline V gene. CDR3 sequence: CASSLDRASYEQYF. CDR3 DNA: TGTGCCAGCAGCTTAGATCGGGCTAGTTACGAGCAGTACTTC.

V is TRBV5-4 and J is TRBJ2-3; perhaps TRBD2 as D (5 bases). The V and J ends lost 5 bases and 0 bases respectively, with 19 bases between them. The CDR3 runs to 17 residues. Germline CDR1 and CDR2: SGHNT and YYREEE (reference sequence). CDR3 DNA sequence: TGTGCCAGCAGGAGCGGAAACCCCCGTGCTAGCACAGATACGCAGTATTTT. As protein: CASRSGNPRASTDTQYF.

The J gene is TRBJ2-1, the V gene TRBV4-3; 8 bases agree with TRBD2. The CDR3 has 13 residues. The ends lost 3 bases at V and 6 bases at J; junction bases unmatched: 1. CDR1 and CDR2 (germline): LGHNA, YSLEER. In DNA, the CDR3 is TGCGCCAGCAGCCAGGGGACTAGCAATGAGCAGTTCTTC. It yields the protein CASSQGTSNEQFF.

The V gene is TRBV12-5, the J gene TRBJ2-5, with TRBD1 identical over 8 bases. V lost 6 bases and J lost 3; bases outside the gene matches: 15. The length of the CDR3 is 17 residues. The germline CDR1 and CDR2 sequences are LGHNT and FRNRAP. DNA of the CDR3: TGTGCTAGTGGGCCAGGGGGCCCCCTCGGACCGAAAGAGACCCAGTACTTC. Translation: CASGPGGPLGPKETQYF.